The following is a TCR beta chain sequence with its context. TCRdb re-derived calls from the 5' RACE reads in MiXCR, one entry per CDR3 protein. The table records under 75,000 distinct CDR3 sequences, approximately 12% of them present only once. The sample originates from a study of spatial heterogeneity in lung cancer. V lost 3 bases, J lost 1 base, and 4 bases lay in between. Germline V CDR1 and CDR2: SGDLS, YYNGEE. CDR3 length equals 12 residues. Time point given: sample taken at primary tumor resection. Unsorted whole RNA of tumor, nontumor lung or frozen PBMC was sequenced. The specimen was PBMCs, collected at surgery. The chain recombines TRBV9 with TRBJ2-5; no clear D. The TCR sequence derives from a male donor with early-stage non-small cell lung cancer. The chain's CDR3 is CASSAAQETQYF. The CDR3 coding sequence is TGTGCCAGCAGCGCTGCCCAAGAGACCCAGTACTTC. The whole variable domain, filled in from reference TRBV9 and TRBJ2-5, reads DSGVTQTPKHLITATGQRVTLRCSPRSGDLSVYWYQQSLDQGLQFLIQYYNGEERAKGNILERFSAQQFPDLHSELNLSSLELGDSALYFCASSAAQETQYFGPGTRLLVL.